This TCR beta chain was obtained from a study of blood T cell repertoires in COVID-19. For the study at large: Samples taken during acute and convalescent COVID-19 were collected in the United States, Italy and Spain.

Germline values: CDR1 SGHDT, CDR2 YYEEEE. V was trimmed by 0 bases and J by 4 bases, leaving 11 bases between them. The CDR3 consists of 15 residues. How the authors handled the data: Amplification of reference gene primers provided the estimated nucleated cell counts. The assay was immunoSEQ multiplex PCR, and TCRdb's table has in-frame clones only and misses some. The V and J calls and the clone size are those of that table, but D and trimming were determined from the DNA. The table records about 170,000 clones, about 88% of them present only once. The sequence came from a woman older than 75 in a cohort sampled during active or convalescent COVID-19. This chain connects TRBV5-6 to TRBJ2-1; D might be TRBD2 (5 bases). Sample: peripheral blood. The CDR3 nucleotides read TGTGCCAGCAGCTTGGAAGGACTTATTTACAATGAGCAGTTCTTC. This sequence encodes CASSLEGLIYNEQFF.